This T cell receptor (beta chain) was profiled in a study of OX40 agonist ivuxolimab in advanced cancers. Only in-frame clones appear in the TCRdb table, and some are missing; sequencing was by immunoSEQ multiplex PCR. The sample has roughly 60,000 clones; over 75% are singletons. This clone was counted a few times. Germline CDR1 is LNHDA and CDR2 is SQIVND (reference sequence). The V end was cut by 4 bases, the J end by 10 bases, with 13 bases between. The CDR3 is made up of 12 amino acids. This TCR derives from an adult with an advanced solid tumor such as melanoma, head and neck, liver or kidney cancer. The chain couples TRBV19 to TRBJ1-1; D unresolved. The starting material was CD4+ or CD8+ T cells sorted from blood, obtained in a trial of the OX40 agonist ivuxolimab. CDR3 DNA: TGTGCCAGTAGTAAGACGATAGAGGCAGCTTTCTTT. It yields the protein CASSKTIEAAFF. Filled out from reference TRBV19 and TRBJ1-1, the complete variable domain reads DGGITQSPKYLFRKEGQNVTLSCEQNLNHDAMYWYRQDPGQGLRLIYYSQIVNDFQKGDIAEGYSVSREKKESFPLTVTSAQKNPTAFYLCASSKTIEAAFFGQGTRLTVV.